This T cell receptor beta chain originates from a study of HIV-infected patients and healthy controls. Study conclusions and caveats: Compared with controls, mean Gini indices were significantly raised in HIV-infected repertoires, possibly indicating oligoclonality. HIV-infected patients and controls differed significantly in mean usage of eight alpha and eight beta V genes.

Antiretroviral therapy had run roughly three months, about 14 weeks, before follow-up blood collection. No cell fractionation was done, so the repertoire covers all unsorted peripheral blood T cells. This clonotype was seen repeatedly, ten times or more. The antigen remains unidentified. The library was prepared for alpha chains; this beta chain is a stray read, so its frequency means little. Reverse transcription used around 500 ng RNA and constant-region primers for alpha and beta. Each of the alpha and beta chains got its own library through chain-specific third strand synthesis with indices. TCRdb re-called the 5' RACE reads with MiXCR, one entry per CDR3 protein. The data hold around 8,000 distinct CDR3 sequences, with 6.5% to 7.5% observed a single time. The material sequenced was blood, taken during antiretroviral therapy. The sequence derives from an adult with HIV infection.

The CDR3, as DNA: TGTGCCAGCACGGACAGCCGGACGCAAGAGACCCAGTACTTC. It specifies CASTDSRTQETQYF. J is TRBJ2-5 and V is TRBV6-1; the D gene is possibly TRBD1 (6 bases). The V end lost 7 bases, the J end lost 2 bases, and 14 bases lay between the germline ends. Germline V gene lookup returns CDR1 MNHNS and CDR2 SASEGT. CDR3 length: 14 amino acids.